The rows below give T cell receptor beta chains drawn from one sample of a study of human T cells and chemical hapten exposure. TCRdb redid the calling of the RACE reads with MiXCR, one entry per CDR3 protein. The table has about 85,000 distinct CDR3 sequences, 11% seen once. Here the sequenced sample was whole blood, taken in connection with sensitization to the hapten diphenylcyclopropenone (DPC). All receptors come from a man aged 18 to 35 with alopecia areata. Some clones in this sample may be carry-over from other donors' samples. CDR3s include the opening cysteine and the closing phenylalanine or tryptophan.

CDR3 protein,V gene
CASSLGGNTDTQYF,TRBV7-7
CSACDRFNQPQHF,TRBV29-1
CASSLGAANTEAFF,TRBV28
CASSLAPRGPQETQYF,TRBV7-9
CASSYVGGAYEQYF,TRBV6-2/TRBV6-3
CASTRQGNQPQHF,TRBV6-2/TRBV6-3
CASSPRAVVAEQFF,TRBV9
CASSLLGQGRREQFF,TRBV7-6
CASSPRQGGGGTEAFF,TRBV5-1
CASSPLRGYTSYNSPLHF,TRBV18
CASSFGGPRRTDTQYF,TRBV7-9
CASSYSRGGRGSHEQYF,TRBV6-2/TRBV6-3
CASSPGTSGRNNEQFF,TRBV7-2
CASSLGSGQQKQFF,TRBV7-6
CASSIGQPQHF,TRBV19
CASSFASSGGPSGANVLTF,TRBV28
CASSEALRTTGELFF,TRBV2